Listed below are T cell receptor beta chains from one sample, sequenced in a study of T cell responses to AZD1222 COVID-19 vaccine. TCRdb's copy holds only in-frame clones and misses some; the assay was immunoSEQ multiplex PCR. The sample lists 150,000 to 200,000 clones, roughly 91% seen once, with 1.5% to 2% in the top ten. Sequencing was performed on peripheral blood, taken on day 0 of AZD1222 vaccination. The origin of the receptors is an adult in good health. Each CDR3 is given with its conserved first and last residue. D genes are given only for firm matches. The listing skips clone size in some rows; elsewhere it reads once, few, many or a size class.

V gene	clone size	J gene	D gene	CDR3 DNA	CDR3 protein
TRBV2	.	TRBJ2-1	TRBD1	TGTGCCAGCAGTGGAGACAGGGGGCGAGTCCCTGAGCAGTTCTTC	CASSGDRGRVPEQFF
TRBV9	.	TRBJ2-1	TRBD1	TGTGCCAGCAGCGCAGGGACAGGGGGCCTCAATGAGCAGTTCTTC	CASSAGTGGLNEQFF
TRBV19	.	TRBJ2-7	TRBD2	TGTGCCAGTAGATCCGTTGCGGGAGTTTCATACGAGCAGTACTTC	CASRSVAGVSYEQYF
TRBV15	.	TRBJ2-1	.	TGTGCCACCAGCAGAGACCAGGGAACCTACAATGAGCAGTTCTTC	CATSRDQGTYNEQFF
TRBV12-3/TRBV12-4	.	TRBJ1-6	.	TGTGCCAGCAGGACGATCTTTAATTCACCCCTCCACTTT	CASRTIFNSPLHF
TRBV14	.	TRBJ1-2	.	TGTGCCAGCAGCCCATGGGCCGGAACTAACTATGGCTACACCTTC	CASSPWAGTNYGYTF
TRBV10-3	.	TRBJ2-5	.	TGTGCCATCAGTGGGACGGCGGTAGAGACCCAGTACTTC	CAISGTAVETQYF
TRBV3-1/TRBV3-2	.	TRBJ1-4	.	TGTGCCAGCAGCCGCCGGCAGGGTGGTGAAAAACTGTTTTTT	CASSRRQGGEKLFF
TRBV6-5	.	TRBJ1-2	.	TGTGCCAGCAGTTCAAAGCGGACAGACGGTAATGGCTACACCTTC	CASSSKRTDGNGYTF
TRBV2	.	TRBJ1-5	.	TGTGCCAGCAGTGAGAATATACTGGGCAATCAGCCCCAGCATTTT	CASSENILGNQPQHF
TRBV19	.	TRBJ2-7	TRBD1	TGTGCCAGTAGTATGGGACAGGGGGGACTCTCCCCCTACGAGCAGTACTTC	CASSMGQGGLSPYEQYF
TRBV1	once	TRBJ1-5	.	TGCACCAGCAGCCAACCGTGGGCCCGACGATGTCAGCCCCAGCATTTT	CTSSQPWARRCQPQHF
TRBV7-2	.	TRBJ2-3	TRBD2	TGTGCCAGCAGCTCCGGACTAGCGGGAGGCACAGATACGCAGTATTTT	CASSSGLAGGTDTQYF
TRBV9	few	TRBJ2-1	.	TGTGCCAGCAGCGGCCGGGAGTTGAAGAAGTTCTTC	CASSGRELKKFF
TRBV6-2/TRBV6-3	.	TRBJ2-2	.	TGTGCCAGCAGTTACCCCTTCGGGGGCAGGATAGGCGGGGAGCTGTTTTTT	CASSYPFGGRIGGELFF
TRBV10-3	.	TRBJ1-2	.	TGTGCCATCAGTGAGTCCCTAGGACGAGGGGGGAACTATGGCTACACCTTC	CAISESLGRGGNYGYTF
TRBV27	.	TRBJ1-2	TRBD1	TGTGCCAGCAGCCCGACAGGGGGCGGCTACACCTTC	CASSPTGGGYTF
TRBV2	.	TRBJ1-2	TRBD1	TGTGCCAGCAGCCGGGACAGGATAGCTAACTATGGCTACACCTTC	CASSRDRIANYGYTF
TRBV2	.	TRBJ1-1	.	TGTGCCAGCGCAGAGGGATCGGCTTTCTTT	CASAEGSAFF
TRBV7-8	.	TRBJ1-6	.	TGTGCCAGCAGCTTAGCGAGTGGGGGACAAGTAAATTCACCCCTCCACTTT	CASSLASGGQVNSPLHF
TRBV6-5	few	TRBJ2-3	.	TGTGCCAGCAGTACTTATGACAGCACAGATACGCAGTATTTT	CASSTYDSTDTQYF
TRBV7-2	few	TRBJ1-1	.	TGTGCCAGCAGCTTGCGCACGGTGAACACTGAAGCTTTCTTT	CASSLRTVNTEAFF